Listed here is a single TCR beta chain. Its matching antigen is unknown. The data were obtained in a study of radiotherapy plus CTLA-4 blockade in lung cancer. Looking at the study overall: Disease control was seen in 25% to 40% of patients, objective responses in about 18%.

Findings of the study overall: Blood saw expansion of tumor-derived TCR clones after radiotherapy plus ipilimumab. Early clonal dynamics of blood T cells, together with interferon-beta, were reported as the best response predictor.

The table came from immunoSEQ multiplex PCR; TCRdb's copy has only in-frame clones and leaves some out. The profile covers about 62,000 clones, with approximately 76% appearing a single time and roughly 3.1% taken by the ten largest. Alongside CTLA-4 blockade with ipilimumab, patients with chemo-refractory metastatic non-small-cell lung cancer received focal radiation. CDR1 is SGHTA and CDR2 is FQGNSA in the germline V gene. V dropped 5 bases and J dropped 9; count of bases not matched to a gene: 13. The CDR3 consists of 15 residues. Sequenced material: peripheral blood, taken from a patient treated with radiotherapy plus ipilimumab. This rearrangement joins TRBV7-2 to TRBJ2-1; 7 positions match TRBD1. This clonotype was obtained from a human donor with non-small cell lung cancer who had a complete response to radiotherapy plus ipilimumab. The DNA of the CDR3 is TGTGCCAGCAGCCCTCACCAGGGGGTCCCTCGTGAGCAGTTCTTC. This gives the protein CASSPHQGVPREQFF.